This T cell receptor (beta chain) originates from a study of T cell responses to AZD1222 COVID-19 vaccine. Study-wide findings and caveats: Most donors were white British and more were female, and clonal diversity was possibly underestimated. Two AZD1222 administrations were followed by greater Spike-specific TCR breadth and depth. Only a handful of people who got AZD1222 tested seropositive at baseline. Nearly half of unique spike-specific TCRs reportedly avoided B.1.351 and B.1.1.7 mutated regions.

For this clone: Its antigen remains unidentified.

The V gene end was trimmed by 4 bases and the J gene end by 6 bases; junction bases not matched to a gene: 6. Germline V CDR1 and CDR2: MGHRA, YSYEKL. CDR3 length: 15 residues. TCRdb keeps only in-frame clones here, not all; method: immunoSEQ multiplex PCR. Of 130,000 to 150,000 clones in the sample, about 92% were seen once. The V call is TRBV4-1, the J call TRBJ2-1; 10 nucleotides agree with TRBD2. The source is an adult who had recovered from COVID-19. The input for sequencing was peripheral blood, taken after recovery from COVID-19. CDR3 nucleotide sequence: TGCGCCAGCAGCCCAGAGCGGGAGGGTGCCAATGAGCAGTTCTTC. This sequence encodes CASSPEREGANEQFF.